This T cell receptor (beta chain) appears in the sequencing data of a study of T cells after yellow fever vaccination. Study-level results: Reappearing after the booster were most of the clones from primary vaccination (less than 97% CD4, approximately 88% CD8). Though it reached lower strength, the secondary response hit its peak faster, day 5 versus 15.

V was pared by 3 bases and J by 3 bases, with 18 bases between. This CDR3 contains 16 residues. The V gene's germline CDR1 is MGHRA and CDR2 YSYEKL. The authors made TCR cDNA by 5'RACE template switching, adding a universal primer site and UMIs. Each CDR3 protein gets one entry after TCRdb re-called the 5' RACE reads with MiXCR. The sample holds a few hundred thousand distinct CDR3 sequences, roughly 5.2% seen once. With regard to this clonotype: The antigen remains unidentified.

The TCR was taken from a man aged 18 to 29 who received the YFV17D yellow fever vaccine. The specimen was CD4+ T cells sorted from PBMCs, collected on the day of the yellow fever booster vaccination. The chain recombines TRBV4-1 with TRBJ2-7; D may be TRBD1 (7 bases). CDR3 DNA sequence: TGCGCCAGCAGCCAGGGCTCGACAGGGAGGCTCTACGAGCAGTACTTC. This gives the protein CASSQGSTGRLYEQYF.